The 13 T cell receptor beta chains presented below share a single source sample, sequenced in a study of shared clonotypes between healthy human individuals (dated by TCRdb to the early 2020s). Library preparation was by the immunoSEQ multiplex PCR assay. As stored in TCRdb, this immuneACCESS dataset retains in-frame rearrangements with V and J assigned. A fraction of the clones does not appear; measured against another copy, unresolved V genes explain less than half of the discrepancy, and the remainder lacks a known reason. The sample includes 530,000 or so clones, with nearly 80% observed a single time. The ten largest clones capture approximately 13% of the sample. Sequencing was carried out using PBMCs. Every receptor here comes from a woman aged 40 to 50 in good health. Some clones in this sample may be carry-over from other donors' samples.

This chain uses TRBV6-1 with TRBJ2-7; TRBD1 matches at 9 bases. V shed 3 bases, J shed 5 bases, and the junction held 2 bases outside the gene matches. Germline V gives CDR1 MNHNS, CDR2 SASEGT. The CDR3 runs 13 residues. CDR3: CASSDWDRDEQYF. As DNA, the CDR3 is TGTGCCAGCAGTGACTGGGACAGGGACGAGCAGTACTTC.

J is TRBJ1-5 and V is TRBV6-6, with D perhaps TRBD1 (6 bases). Deletions cut 7 bases from V and 7 bases from J, with 14 bases between. Germline V gene data show CDR1 as MNHNY and CDR2 as SVGAGI (reference sequence). The CDR3 is 13 amino acids. DNA for the CDR3: TGTGCCAGCACTGTAACAGGGAACCAGCCCCAGCATTTT. It yields the protein CASTVTGNQPQHF.

V is TRBV5-6 and J is TRBJ2-7; D not resolved. The CDR3 has 13 amino acids. V gave up 4 bases and J gave up 3 bases, with 11 bases separating them. Germline CDR1 and CDR2: SGHDT and YYEEEE. The CDR3 loop is CASSVTPNYEQYF. The CDR3, as DNA: TGTGCCAGCAGCGTGACACCAAACTACGAGCAGTACTTC.

The chain recombines TRBV4-3 with TRBJ2-7; the D gene could be TRBD1 or TRBD2 (7 bases each). CDR3 size: 17 residues. From germline, CDR1 is LGHNA and CDR2 YSLEER. Trimming took 2 bases from V and 2 from J, leaving 19 bases between them. CDR3 protein: CASSQLTGEGGAYEQYF. The DNA for the CDR3 is TGCGCCAGCAGCCAACTCACAGGGGAGGGGGGAGCCTACGAGCAGTACTTC.

The count of this clone is one. This chain joins TRBV5-1 and TRBJ1-2, with D possibly TRBD1 on 6 matching bases. Trimming stripped 5 bases from V and 7 bases from J, with 12 bases between. The length of the CDR3 is 12 residues. Germline V CDR1 and CDR2: SGHRS, YFSETQ. The CDR3 nucleotides are TGCGCCAGCAGGAGAGGGGGAGCTGGCTACACCTTC. This encodes CASRRGGAGYTF.

This clone came up once. The rearrangement uses TRBV5-1 and TRBJ2-1; 9 nucleotides agree with TRBD2. The CDR3 loop spans 13 amino acids. V was clipped by 2 bases and J by 9 bases; unmatched bases: 3. From germline, CDR1 is SGHRS and CDR2 YFSETQ. DNA for the CDR3: TGCGCCAGCAGCTTTCTGACTAGCGGTGAGCAGTTCTTC. Translation gives CASSFLTSGEQFF.

The V call is TRBV5-1, the J call TRBJ2-2; 7 bases are a match to TRBD1. The V gene end was trimmed by 3 bases and the J gene end by 1 base; junction bases not matched to a gene: 12. Germline assignment: CDR1 SGHRS and CDR2 YFSETQ. The CDR3 totals 18 residues. The CDR3 DNA follows: TGCGCCAGCAGCTGGTTAATGATAGGGGGCCAGAACACCGGGGAGCTGTTTTTT. This translates into CASSWLMIGGQNTGELFF.

Note on this clone: The sample has other DNA sequences that encode this CDR3 too. The gene calls are TRBV2 and TRBJ2-5, with D hard to call. Trimming left V 8 bases short and J 2 bases short, with 3 bases between. Looked up from germline, CDR1 is SNHLY and CDR2 is FYNNEI. CDR3 length: 10 residues. The CDR3 here is CASRQETQYF. In DNA, the CDR3 is TGTGCCAGCCGTCAAGAGACCCAGTACTTC.

V gene TRBV11-2 combines with J gene TRBJ2-2; tentatively, D is TRBD1 (5 bases). This CDR3 contains 15 residues. The V end was cut by 5 bases, the J end by 4 bases, with 14 bases between. Germline V gene data show CDR1 as SGHAT and CDR2 as FQNNGV. The CDR3 sequence: CASSPRGRATGELFF. Written as DNA, the CDR3 is TGTGCCAGCAGCCCCCGAGGCAGGGCCACCGGGGAGCTGTTTTTT.

CDR3 DNA sequence: TGTGCCAGCAGTGGCCGCCAGGGGGGGAATAACTATGGCTACACCTTC. Translation: CASSGRQGGNNYGYTF. The rearrangement links TRBV6-1 to TRBJ1-2; 7 bases line up with TRBD1. This CDR3 is 16 amino acids long. Germline-derived CDR1 and CDR2 are MNHNS and SASEGT. Losses at the gene ends were 4 bases for V and 1 base for J; bases not matched to a gene: 9.

This clone has only a few counts. The J gene is TRBJ2-7, the V gene TRBV7-2, with 12 bases identical to TRBD2. The ends lost 0 bases at V and 6 bases at J; junction bases unmatched: 12. The CDR3 extends over 18 amino acids. Germline V gives CDR1 SGHTA, CDR2 FQGNSA. CDR3: CASSLAPTRTSGIPEQYF. For the CDR3, the DNA is TGTGCCAGCAGCTTAGCCCCAACAAGGACTAGCGGGATACCCGAGCAGTACTTC.

The rearrangement links TRBV4-3 to TRBJ1-4; maybe TRBD1 (5 bases). V lost 4 bases and J lost 8, with 17 bases in between. The CDR3 runs 15 residues. Germline CDR1 LGHNA, CDR2 YSLEER. CDR3 loop: CASSPLGQGGEKLFF. CDR3 bases: TGCGCCAGCAGCCCCCTGGGGCAGGGCGGAGAAAAACTGTTTTTT.

This clone occurred a few times. This chain connects TRBV5-1 to TRBJ2-7; TRBD2 might be the D (5 bases). The CDR3 length is 13 residues. V lost 2 bases and J 4 bases, leaving 10 bases between the germline ends. Germline CDR1 is SGHRS and CDR2 is YFSETQ. The CDR3 spells CASSFDSEYEQYF. The CDR3 nucleotides read TGCGCCAGCAGCTTCGATAGCGAGTACGAGCAGTACTTC.